The rows below give T cell receptor beta chains drawn from one sample of a study of control samples from healthy donors and cancer patients. Only in-frame clones appear in the TCRdb table, and some are missing; sequencing was by immunoSEQ multiplex PCR. The table shows roughly 63,000 clones, with around 90% occurring only once. Sample: PBMCs. Every receptor here comes from a man in his 60s with colorectal cancer. Both conserved end residues are part of each CDR3. The size of a clone is reported for some rows only, either as once, few or many, or as a class for expanded clones.

V: TRBV12-3/TRBV12-4; size: -; J: TRBJ1-1; length: 11; CDR3: CASSFGGEAFF
V: TRBV5-1; size: -; J: TRBJ1-1; length: 13; CDR3: CASSAAGDAEAFF
V: TRBV2; size: -; J: TRBJ1-1; length: 10; CDR3: CASSVGEAFF
V: TRBV21-1; size: -; J: TRBJ1-6; length: 15; CDR3: CALPDRVRGWSPLHF
V: TRBV6-5; size: -; J: TRBJ1-1; length: 15; CDR3: CASSRRGGGNTEAFF
V: TRBV4-2; size: -; J: TRBJ1-6; length: 16; CDR3: CASSQGVDRGNSPLHF
V: TRBV11-2; size: -; J: TRBJ2-1; length: 13; CDR3: CASSQTEYNEQFF
V: TRBV7-3; size: -; J: TRBJ2-2; length: 15; CDR3: CASSRGRDNTGELFF
V: TRBV18; size: -; J: TRBJ1-3; length: 14; CDR3: CASSQDRAGNTIYF
V: TRBV27; size: -; J: TRBJ2-3; length: 17; CDR3: CASRLQSGGGKTDTQYF
V: TRBV27; size: -; J: TRBJ1-4; length: 15; CDR3: CASSPRVLLNEKLFF
V: TRBV5-1; size: -; J: TRBJ2-5; length: 17; CDR3: CASSPGRSAGLGETQYF
V: TRBV6-2/TRBV6-3; size: -; J: TRBJ2-3; length: 15; CDR3: CASSYTGGAVHTQYF
V: TRBV5-5; size: -; J: TRBJ2-1; length: 15; CDR3: CASSLEEGAYNEQFF
V: TRBV5-4; size: -; J: TRBJ1-2; length: 13; CDR3: CASSHRTDYGYTF
V: TRBV7-9; size: -; J: TRBJ2-3; length: 16; CDR3: CASSLAGLARGDTQYF
V: TRBV30; size: -; J: TRBJ2-7; length: 13; CDR3: CAWSPDRYNEQYF
V: TRBV5-1; size: once; J: TRBJ1-2; length: 12; CDR3: CASRGDNYGYTF
V: TRBV18; size: -; J: TRBJ1-1; length: 15; CDR3: CASSPRLTGDTEAFF
V: TRBV7-2; size: -; J: TRBJ1-6; length: 18; CDR3: CASSLRTASLSYNSPLHF
V: TRBV14; size: once; J: TRBJ1-2; length: 14; CDR3: CASSHTGPHGGYTF
V: TRBV4-1; size: -; J: TRBJ1-6; length: 17; CDR3: CASSQGLQGARNSPLHF
V: TRBV14; size: -; J: TRBJ1-1; length: 14; CDR3: CASSQALGTGVAFF
V: TRBV19; size: -; J: TRBJ2-2; length: 15; CDR3: CASSRGGRATGELFF
V: TRBV5-1; size: -; J: TRBJ2-1; length: 15; CDR3: CASSSGTGRRNEQFF
V: TRBV7-9; size: -; J: TRBJ1-1; length: 15; CDR3: CASSLLAGLNTEAFF
V: TRBV5-1; size: -; J: TRBJ1-1; length: 14; CDR3: CASSLVGGDTEAFF
V: TRBV7-2; size: -; J: TRBJ2-7; length: 15; CDR3: CASSFPTGGGYEQYF
V: TRBV7-2; size: -; J: TRBJ2-5; length: 17; CDR3: CASSPNLLAGGGETQYF
V: TRBV14; size: -; J: TRBJ2-4; length: 13; CDR3: CASSLKWGNIQYF
V: TRBV5-6; size: -; J: TRBJ2-1; length: 16; CDR3: CASSAFAAVEDNEQFF
V: TRBV23-1; size: few; J: TRBJ2-3; length: 16; CDR3: CASSIDRQGVADTQYF
V: TRBV29-1; size: -; J: TRBJ2-7; length: 14; CDR3: CSVPTGTGTFEQYF
V: TRBV7-2; size: -; J: TRBJ2-7; length: 13; CDR3: CASSLGLGNEQYF
V: TRBV5-1; size: -; J: TRBJ2-2; length: 15; CDR3: CASSLGGSNTGELFF
V: TRBV3-1/TRBV3-2; size: -; J: TRBJ2-3; length: 12; CDR3: CASSLAGNTQYF
V: TRBV24-1; size: -; J: TRBJ1-2; length: 13; CDR3: CATSDAENYGYTF
V: TRBV5-6; size: -; J: TRBJ2-5; length: 13; CDR3: CASSSVYQETQYF
V: TRBV5-1; size: -; J: TRBJ2-5; length: 12; CDR3: CASSSNQETQYF
V: TRBV5-1; size: -; J: TRBJ2-2; length: 14; CDR3: CASSPDGGTGELFF
V: TRBV13; size: -; J: TRBJ1-6; length: 15; CDR3: CASSLGVQNNSPLHF